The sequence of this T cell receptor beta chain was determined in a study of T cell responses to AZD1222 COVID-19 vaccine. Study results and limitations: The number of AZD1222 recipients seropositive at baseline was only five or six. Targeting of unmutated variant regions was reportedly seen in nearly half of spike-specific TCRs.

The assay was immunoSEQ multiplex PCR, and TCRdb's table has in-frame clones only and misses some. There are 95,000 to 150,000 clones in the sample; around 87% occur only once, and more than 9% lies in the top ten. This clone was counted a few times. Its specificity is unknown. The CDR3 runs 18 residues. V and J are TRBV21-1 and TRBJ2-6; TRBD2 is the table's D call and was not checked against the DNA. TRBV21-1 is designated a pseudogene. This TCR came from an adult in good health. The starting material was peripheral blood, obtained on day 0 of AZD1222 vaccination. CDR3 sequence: CASSKDAQDCSGANVLTF. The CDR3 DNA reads TGTGCCAGCAGCAAAGATGCCCAGGACTGCTCTGGGGCCAACGTCCTGACTTTC.